The TCR beta chain under discussion was sequenced for a study of blood T cell repertoires in COVID-19. Across the study: Whether acute or convalescent, the COVID-19 samples came from the United States, Italy and Spain. In each case, the material was cDNA or gDNA derived from T cells, B-cell-depleted T cells, or PBMCs.

Germline CDR1 and CDR2: SGDLS and YYNGEE. The trim removed 1 base at V and 6 bases at J, leaving 8 bases unmatched. This CDR3 has 16 amino acids. Original processing notes: From reference gene primer amplification, estimates of nucleated cell counts were derived. The protocol was immunoSEQ multiplex PCR, while the TCRdb copy is restricted to in-frame clones and leaves out a portion. V, J and clone size derive from that table, while D and trimming were established from the DNA sequence. The sample records over 250,000 clones, approximately 91% being singletons. The specimen sequenced was peripheral blood. The V gene is TRBV9, the J gene TRBJ2-1; 9 positions match TRBD1. This TCR was sampled from a woman aged 25 to 39 with COVID-19, enrolled during active disease. CDR3 sequence (DNA): TGTGCCAGCAGCGTACTCGCTGGACAGGGGATCAATGAGCAGTTCTTC. This codes for CASSVLAGQGINEQFF.